The 27 T cell receptor beta chains below all came from one sample that was sequenced in a study of control samples from healthy donors and cancer patients. Produced via immunoSEQ multiplex PCR; TCRdb's table is partial and in-frame only. Altogether about 180,000 clones are present, 90% being singletons, with the ten largest covering 1.1% to 1.5%. The sequencing sample was made of blood. The receptors here all came from a woman in her fifties or sixties in good health.

The J gene is TRBJ1-5, the V gene TRBV25-1; D not certain. V lost 1 base, J lost 4 bases, and 11 bases lay in between. Looked up from germline, CDR1 is MGHDK and CDR2 is SYGVNS. There are 15 residues in the CDR3. The CDR3 spells CASSEFVGVNQPQHF. The CDR3 DNA reads TGTGCCAGCAGTGAATTTGTGGGAGTGAATCAGCCCCAGCATTTT.

This chain links TRBV29-1 with TRBJ1-3, with D possibly TRBD1 on 5 matching bases. The V gene lost 1 base and the J gene lost 0 bases, with 13 bases spanning the gap. The germline V gene has CDR1 SQVTM and CDR2 ANQGSEA. The length of the CDR3 is 16 residues. This CDR3 is CSVEVAQASSGNTIYF. The CDR3, as DNA: TGCAGCGTTGAAGTTGCACAGGCGAGCTCTGGAAACACCATATATTTT.

The CDR3: CAWSRVAEETQYF. In nucleotides, the CDR3 is TGTGCCTGGAGTAGGGTGGCGGAAGAGACCCAGTACTTC. The chain combines TRBV30 with TRBJ2-5; D remains ambiguous. This CDR3 has 13 amino acids. Germline values: CDR1 GTSNPN, CDR2 SVGIG (reference sequence). Trimming took off 2 bases at V and 3 bases at J, with 10 bases between the two ends.

J is TRBJ1-6 and V is TRBV10-3; D not resolved. Trimming took off 6 bases at V and 7 bases at J, with 7 bases between the two ends. CDR1 and CDR2 from the germline V gene are ENHRY and SYGVKD. The CDR3 contains 12 residues. CDR3 bases: TGTGCCATCAGGGCTAACAATTCACCCCTCCACTTT. Amino acids: CAIRANNSPLHF.

The rearrangement joins TRBV10-3 to TRBJ1-2, with 10 bases fitting TRBD1. The germline gives CDR1 ENHRY, CDR2 SYGVKD. CDR3 length equals 17 residues. V lost 3 bases and J lost 8; bases outside the gene matches: 15. CDR3 loop: CAISDPTRDRGIGGYTF. In DNA form, the CDR3 reads TGTGCCATCAGTGACCCGACGAGGGACAGGGGAATTGGCGGCTACACCTTC.

This sequence joins TRBV28 and TRBJ2-7, with D perhaps matching TRBD2 (7 bases). Germline V gives CDR1 MDHEN, CDR2 SYDVKM. The V end was cut by 6 bases, the J end by 3 bases, with 15 bases between. The CDR3 sequence is 14 residues long. CDR3 nucleotide sequence: TGTGCCAGCAGCGAACTGAGGGGGGGCTACGAGCAGTACTTC. As protein: CASSELRGGYEQYF.

This rearrangement joins TRBV7-2 to TRBJ2-7; a possible D gene is TRBD1 (5 bases). V lost 5 bases and J lost 4, with 12 bases in between. CDR3 size: 13 residues. Per germline, CDR1 SGHTA and CDR2 FQGNSA. The CDR3 region has the DNA TGTGCCAGCAGCACAATAAGGGGTTACGAGCAGTACTTC. Its protein product is CASSTIRGYEQYF.

The gene calls are TRBV7-9 and TRBJ2-3; TRBD2 agrees at 8 bases. This CDR3 has 15 residues. CDR1 is SEHNR, CDR2 FQNEAQ, per germline (reference sequence). Trimming at V came to 5 bases and at J to 1 base, leaving 5 bases not matched to a gene. This chain's CDR3 is CASSPVTSGTDTQYF. The CDR3 bases are TGTGCCAGCAGCCCTGTGACTAGCGGCACAGATACGCAGTATTTT.

The rearrangement joins TRBV7-3 to TRBJ2-1, with 7 positions matching TRBD2. The CDR3 totals 14 residues. V was clipped by 5 bases and J by 8 bases; unmatched bases: 9. The germline V gene has CDR1 SGHTA and CDR2 FQGTGA. DNA for the CDR3: TGTGCCAGCAGCCCCCCTGGGAGGGCGGATGAGCAGTTCTTC. It specifies CASSPPGRADEQFF. The full variable domain, rest sourced from reference TRBV7-3 and TRBJ2-1, is GAGVSQTPSNKVTEKGKYVELRCDPISGHTALYWYRQSLGQGPEFLIYFQGTGAADDSGLPNDRFFAVRPEGSVSTLKIQRTERGDSAVYLCASSPPGRADEQFFGPGTRLTVL.

This chain links TRBV30 with TRBJ2-3, with 15 bases that match TRBD2. Trimming cost V 5 bases and J 3 bases; bases outside gene matches: 0. The CDR3 totals 14 residues. Germline V lookup: CDR1 GTSNPN, CDR2 SVGIG (reference sequence). The CDR3 DNA is TGTGCCTGGGGACTAGCGGGGGGGACAGATACGCAGTATTTT. This encodes CAWGLAGGTDTQYF.

This chain joins TRBV30 and TRBJ2-5; 13 bases line up with TRBD2. The CDR3 spans 17 residues. The germline CDR1 and CDR2 sequences are GTSNPN and SVGIG (reference sequence). V shed 3 bases, J shed 2 bases, and the junction held 9 bases outside the gene matches. CDR3 DNA sequence: TGTGCCTGGAGCCAAGGACTAGCGGGGGCGCTACAAGAGACCCAGTACTTC. It codes for CAWSQGLAGALQETQYF.

The rearrangement uses TRBV19 and TRBJ1-2; TRBD1 might be the D (5 bases). The CDR3 has 14 residues. The V gene's germline CDR1 is LNHDA and CDR2 SQIVND (reference sequence). Between the trimmed V and J ends, which lost 5 bases and 1 base, there was a span of 11 bases. CDR3 sequence: CASSRGGINYGYTF. The DNA of the CDR3 is TGTGCCAGTAGTCGGGGCGGGATTAACTATGGCTACACCTTC. The entire variable domain, with the rest obtained from reference TRBV19 and TRBJ1-2, is as follows: DGGITQSPKYLFRKEGQNVTLSCEQNLNHDAMYWYRQDPGQGLRLIYYSQIVNDFQKGDIAEGYSVSREKKESFPLTVTSAQKNPTAFYLCASSRGGINYGYTFGSGTRLTVV.

The chain has TRBV27 and TRBJ1-1, with unresolved D. The V gene's germline CDR1 is MNHEY and CDR2 SMNVEV (reference sequence). Trimming took off 1 base at V and 0 bases at J, with 3 bases between the two ends. The CDR3 has 13 residues. In DNA form, the CDR3 reads TGTGCCAGCAGTTTATTAATGAACACTGAAGCTTTCTTT. It encodes CASSLLMNTEAFF.

The rearrangement joins TRBV9 to TRBJ1-2, with D possibly being TRBD1 (5 bases). Between the trimmed V and J ends, which lost 3 bases and 8 bases, there was a span of 20 bases. CDR1 and CDR2 from the germline V gene are SGDLS and YYNGEE. The CDR3 covers 15 residues. This CDR3 is CASSATPGPGGGYTF. The CDR3 DNA follows: TGTGCCAGCAGCGCTACACCGGGGCCCGGAGGAGGCTACACCTTC.

V and J are TRBV7-8 and TRBJ1-6; no clear D. The ends were cut back, 5 bases at V and 0 bases at J, with 14 bases in the middle. This CDR3 has 17 residues. Germline V gives CDR1 SGHVS, CDR2 FQNEAQ. This CDR3 is CASSPPPVSSYNSPLHF. In DNA, the CDR3 is TGTGCCAGCAGCCCCCCCCCGGTTAGCTCCTATAATTCACCCCTCCACTTT.

The CDR3 DNA reads as TGTGCCAGCAGCGTAGACCCCGGGGGATCCTCTGGAAACACCATATATTTT. Its protein product is CASSVDPGGSSGNTIYF. The gene calls are TRBV9 and TRBJ1-3, with D maybe TRBD1 (5 bases). V was pared by 0 bases and J by 0 bases, with 13 bases between. Germline V CDR1 and CDR2: SGDLS, YYNGEE. The CDR3 has 17 residues. The variable domain in full, completed from reference TRBV9 and TRBJ1-3, reads DSGVTQTPKHLITATGQRVTLRCSPRSGDLSVYWYQQSLDQGLQFLIQYYNGEERAKGNILERFSAQQFPDLHSELNLSSLELGDSALYFCASSVDPGGSSGNTIYFGEGSWLTVV.

This sequence joins TRBV30 and TRBJ1-1, with D hard to call. V was cut by 3 bases and J by 4 bases, with 18 bases left in between. This CDR3 contains 15 residues. Germline V gives CDR1 GTSNPN, CDR2 SVGIG (reference sequence). CDR3 DNA sequence: TGTGCCTGGAGCCGATCCGTACTCACGAGCACTGAAGCTTTCTTT. Amino acid sequence: CAWSRSVLTSTEAFF.

This chain joins TRBV5-6 and TRBJ1-2; D is uncertain. The CDR3 has 14 residues. The germline gives CDR1 SGHDT, CDR2 YYEEEE. Trimming removed 2 bases from V and 4 bases from J, with 12 bases in between. CDR3 DNA: TGTGCCAGCAGCTTACCCCAAATTTCCTATGGCTACACCTTC. Translated: CASSLPQISYGYTF.

This clone was recorded only once. The chain has TRBV5-1 and TRBJ1-6, with 9 bases identical to TRBD1. The ends lost 0 bases at V and 9 bases at J; junction bases unmatched: 10. Germline lookup yields CDR1 SGHRS and CDR2 YFSETQ. The CDR3 is made up of 17 amino acids. The CDR3 DNA reads as TGCGCCAGCAGCTTGGCATTCTCGGGGACAGGGAGTTCACCCCTCCACTTT. Protein sequence: CASSLAFSGTGSSPLHF.

Concerning this clone: Other DNA variants within this sample encode the same CDR3. The V gene is TRBV9, the J gene TRBJ1-5, with D uncertain. Trimming removed 0 bases from V and 0 bases from J, with 1 base in between. This CDR3 is 13 amino acids long. Germline assignment: CDR1 SGDLS and CDR2 YYNGEE. The CDR3 nucleotides are TGTGCCAGCAGCGTAGGTAGCAATCAGCCCCAGCATTTT. This translates into CASSVGSNQPQHF.

The chain carries TRBV27 and TRBJ1-5; possible D gene TRBD1, 5 bases. Trimming took 3 bases from V and 4 from J, leaving 10 bases between them. Per germline, CDR1 MNHEY and CDR2 SMNVEV (reference sequence). This CDR3 region has 14 residues. CDR3 DNA sequence: TGTGCCAGCAGTTTGGAGGGGTATAATCAGCCCCAGCATTTT. Residues: CASSLEGYNQPQHF.

The chain recombines TRBV29-1 with TRBJ2-4, with 14 bases matching TRBD2. Trimming at V came to 5 bases and at J to 15 bases, leaving 6 bases not matched to a gene. The CDR3 extends over 12 amino acids. CDR1 SQVTM and CDR2 ANQGSEA come from the germline V gene. The CDR3 DNA follows: TGCAGCGTTAAAGGGACTAGCGGGGGCCCGTACTTC. This codes for CSVKGTSGGPYF.

The sample holds one count of this clone. This chain joins TRBV6-5 and TRBJ1-3, with D unclear. The CDR3 covers 15 residues. The germline gives CDR1 MNHEY, CDR2 SVGAGI. Trimming left V 4 bases short and J 0 bases short, with 10 bases between. CDR3 region: CASSLESLSGNTIYF. The CDR3 nucleotides are TGTGCCAGCAGTTTGGAGAGTCTCTCTGGAAACACCATATATTTT.

This chain links TRBV19 with TRBJ1-2; TRBD1 agrees at 9 bases. The CDR3 sequence is 15 residues long. J gave up 5 bases and V 5 bases, and 9 bases lay outside the gene matches. Per the germline V gene, CDR1 is LNHDA and CDR2 is SQIVND (reference sequence). CDR3 amino acids: CASSVGRQGGYGYTF. CDR3 DNA: TGTGCCAGTAGTGTCGGTCGACAGGGGGGATATGGCTACACCTTC.

The rearrangement links TRBV20-1 to TRBJ2-3; 9 bases map to TRBD2. From germline, CDR1 is DFQATT and CDR2 SNEGSKA (reference sequence). The junction had 12 bases not matched to a gene; V was cut back by 3 bases and J by 5 bases. CDR3 length equals 16 residues. The CDR3 DNA reads TGCAGTGCTAGTCGGCCTACGTTTAGCGGGGGAGATACGCAGTATTTT. Its translation: CSASRPTFSGGDTQYF.

The rearrangement uses TRBV28 and TRBJ1-2, with a tentative D call TRBD1 (5 bases). Looked up from germline, CDR1 is MDHEN and CDR2 is SYDVKM. The V end was cut by 4 bases, the J end by 4 bases, with 13 bases between. The CDR3 is made up of 14 amino acids. Written as DNA, the CDR3 is TGTGCCAGCAGTTCAGGGAGGTTTGGCTATGGCTACACCTTC. Its translation is CASSSGRFGYGYTF.

The chain links TRBV12-3 or TRBV12-4 to TRBJ2-7, with 9 nucleotides matching TRBD2. This CDR3 comprises 12 residues. The J segment lost 7 bases and the V segment lost 2 bases, leaving 0 bases of the junction unmatched. The DNA for the CDR3 is TGTGCCAGCAGTTTAAGCGGGAGGGAGCAGTACTTC. Translating it yields CASSLSGREQYF.